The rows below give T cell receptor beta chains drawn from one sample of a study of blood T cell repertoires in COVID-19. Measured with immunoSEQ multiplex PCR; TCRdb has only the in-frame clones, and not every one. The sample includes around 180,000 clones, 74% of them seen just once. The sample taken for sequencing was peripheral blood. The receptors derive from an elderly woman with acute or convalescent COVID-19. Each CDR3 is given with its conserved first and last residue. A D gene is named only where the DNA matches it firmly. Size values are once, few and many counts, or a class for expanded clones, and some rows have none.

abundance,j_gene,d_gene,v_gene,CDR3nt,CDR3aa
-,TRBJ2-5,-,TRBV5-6,TGTGCCAGCAGCTTAACCGCAGGGGCTGTGGAGACCCAGTACTTC,CASSLTAGAVETQYF
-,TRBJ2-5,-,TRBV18,TGTGCCAGCTCACCATTTGGGGCGGAGACCCAGTACTTC,CASSPFGAETQYF
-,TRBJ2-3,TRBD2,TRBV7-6,TGTGCCAGCACCGAGATGGCTAGCGGGAGCACAGATACGCAGTATTTT,CASTEMASGSTDTQYF
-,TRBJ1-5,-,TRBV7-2,TGTGCCAGCAGCTTAGTTCACGGGGAAGGCCAGCCCCAGCATTTT,CASSLVHGEGQPQHF
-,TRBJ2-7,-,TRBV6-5,TGTGCCAGCAGTTACTCGAGCCGGGGGAGGTCCTACGAGCAGTACTTC,CASSYSSRGRSYEQYF
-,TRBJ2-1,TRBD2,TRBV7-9,TGTGCCAGCAGCTTTTCGGGACTAGTGAATGAGCAGTTCTTC,CASSFSGLVNEQFF
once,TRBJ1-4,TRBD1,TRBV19,TGTGCCAGTAGTCCTGGACAGGGTACAGGACTGTTTTTT,CASSPGQGTGLFF
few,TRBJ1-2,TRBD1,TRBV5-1,TGCGCCAGCAGCCTCCACTTAGGGGGCGGCTATGGCTACACCTTC,CASSLHLGGGYGYTF
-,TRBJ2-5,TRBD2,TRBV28,TGTGCCAGCCGACTAGCGGACATCAAGACCCAGTACTTC,CASRLADIKTQYF
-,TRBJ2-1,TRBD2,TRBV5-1,TGCGCCAGCAGCTTGGGCACAGCGGGAGCTTACAATGAGCAGTTCTTC,CASSLGTAGAYNEQFF
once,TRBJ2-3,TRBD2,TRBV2,TGTGCCAGCAGCCATAGGACTAGCGGGCGGCTTAGCACAGATACGCAGTATTTT,CASSHRTSGRLSTDTQYF
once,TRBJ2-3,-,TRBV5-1,TGCGCCAGCAGCTTGGCCGGGATGGGCACAGATACGCAGTATTTT,CASSLAGMGTDTQYF
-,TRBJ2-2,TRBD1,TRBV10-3,TGTGCCACCACCTTGGGGACAGGGGGGACCGGGGAGCTGTTTTTT,CATTLGTGGTGELFF
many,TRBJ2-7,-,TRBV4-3,TGCGCCAGCAGCCAAGATCGGTCCGGGATGCAGTACTTC,CASSQDRSGMQYF
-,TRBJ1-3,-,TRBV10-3,TGTGCCATCAGTGAGGCGAGGCAGGGGGGAAACACCATATATTTT,CAISEARQGGNTIYF
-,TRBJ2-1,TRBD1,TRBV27,TGTGCCAGCAACCTAGGGGAGGGACAGGGGTTGAATGAGCAGTTCTTC,CASNLGEGQGLNEQFF
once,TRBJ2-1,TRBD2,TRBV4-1,TGCGCCAGCAGCCTTTCAGGTAGCGGGGGGAACTCCTACAATGAGCAGTTCTTC,CASSLSGSGGNSYNEQFF
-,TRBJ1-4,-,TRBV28,TGTGCCAGCACCGTAGGGGTCGAAAAACTGTTTTTT,CASTVGVEKLFF
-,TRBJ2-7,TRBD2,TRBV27,TGTGCCAGCAGCCCGGCTAGCGGGAGGGGGGGGCCGCAGTACTTC,CASSPASGRGGPQYF
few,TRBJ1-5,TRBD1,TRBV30,TGTGCCTGGAGTGTAGGGGGCGGAAGGAATCAGCCCCAGCATTTT,CAWSVGGGRNQPQHF
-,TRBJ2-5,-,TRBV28,TGTGCCAGCAGTCCCCCACCGCCGGGGTGGAAGACCCAGTACTTC,CASSPPPPGWKTQYF
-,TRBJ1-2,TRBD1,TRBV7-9,TGTGCCAGCAGCTTAGCGGACAGGGGGAGCTATGGCTACACCTTC,CASSLADRGSYGYTF
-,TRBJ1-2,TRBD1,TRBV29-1,TGCAGCGTTGAAGAAGGGACAGTCTATGGCTACACCTTC,CSVEEGTVYGYTF
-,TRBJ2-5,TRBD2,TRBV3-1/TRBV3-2,TGTGCCAGCAGCCCACTTAAGGTCGCGGGAGGGTTCCAAGAGACCCAGTACTTC,CASSPLKVAGGFQETQYF
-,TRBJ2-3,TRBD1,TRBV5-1,TGCGCCAGCAGCTTACCGGGACAGGGGATAGATGTTATCACAGATACGCAGTATTTT,CASSLPGQGIDVITDTQYF
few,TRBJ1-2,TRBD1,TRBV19,TGTGCCAGTAGTGGACAGGGGGAGTATGGCTACACCTTC,CASSGQGEYGYTF
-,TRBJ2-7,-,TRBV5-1,TGCGCCAGCAGCTTGGGTCGGGAGTATCACGAGCAGTACTTC,CASSLGREYHEQYF
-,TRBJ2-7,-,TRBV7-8,TGTGCCAGCAGCCGGGGGGCCAGTGATTACGAGCAGTACTTC,CASSRGASDYEQYF
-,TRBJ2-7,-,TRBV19,TGTGCCAGTAGTAGGGATCGGACAGACTACGAGCAGTACTTC,CASSRDRTDYEQYF
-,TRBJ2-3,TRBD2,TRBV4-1,TGCGCCAGCAGCCGGGGACTAGCGGATTTCACAGATACGCAGTATTTT,CASSRGLADFTDTQYF
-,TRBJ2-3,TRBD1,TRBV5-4,TGTGCCAGCAGGTACGCAGGGGGCGCGGAGGATACGCAGTATTTT,CASRYAGGAEDTQYF
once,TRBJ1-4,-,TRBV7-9,TGTGCCAGCAGCTTATCGGCGGGATATGAAAAACTGTTTTTT,CASSLSAGYEKLFF
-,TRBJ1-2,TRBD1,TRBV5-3,TGTGCCAGAAGTTGGGGACAGTTCCCTAGAGAGGGCTACACCTTC,CARSWGQFPREGYTF
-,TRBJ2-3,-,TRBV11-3,TGTGCCAGCAGCTCTCGTCTAGCCCCAGATACGCAGTATTTT,CASSSRLAPDTQYF
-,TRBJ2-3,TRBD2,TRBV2,TGTGCCAGCCGGAGGGAGCGGGAGCGGGATACGCAGTATTTT,CASRRERERDTQYF
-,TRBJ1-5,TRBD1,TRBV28,TGTGCCAGCAGGGGGACAGGGAGACAGCCCCAGCATTTT,CASRGTGRQPQHF
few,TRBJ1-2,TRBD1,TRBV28,TGTGCCAGCAGTACCCCGGGACAGTCCAGGAGCTATGGCTACACCTTC,CASSTPGQSRSYGYTF
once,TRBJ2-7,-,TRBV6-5,TGTGCCAGCAGTTACAGAGGGTGGGAGAGCTCCTACGAGCAGTACTTC,CASSYRGWESSYEQYF
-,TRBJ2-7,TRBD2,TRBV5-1,TGCGCCAGCAGCTTGGGGGGGACTAACTACTACGAGCAGTACTTC,CASSLGGTNYYEQYF
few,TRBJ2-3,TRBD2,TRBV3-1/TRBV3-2,TGTGCCAGCAGCCAAGGGACTAGCCTCCTTAGCACAGATACGCAGTATTTT,CASSQGTSLLSTDTQYF
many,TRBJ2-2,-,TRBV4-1,TGCGCCAGCAGCCAAGGGACTATGAACACCGGGGAGCTGTTTTTT,CASSQGTMNTGELFF
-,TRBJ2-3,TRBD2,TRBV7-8,TGTGCCAGCAGCCCCCGGGGACTAGCGGGAGGAGCAGATACGCAGTATTTT,CASSPRGLAGGADTQYF
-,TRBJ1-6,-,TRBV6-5,TGTGCCAGCACCAGCTCGAGGGGGAATAATTCACCCCTCCACTTT,CASTSSRGNNSPLHF
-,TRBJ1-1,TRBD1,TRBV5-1,TGCGCCAGCAGCGTGACAGGGAGACCCCTGAACACTGAAGCTTTCTTT,CASSVTGRPLNTEAFF
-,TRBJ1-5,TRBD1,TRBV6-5,TGTGCCAGCCGCGGGACAGGGGTCGATCAGCCCCAGCATTTT,CASRGTGVDQPQHF
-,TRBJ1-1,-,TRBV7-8,TGTGCCAGCAGCTGGGGGGGGGCCTCGAACACTGAAGCTTTCTTT,CASSWGGASNTEAFF
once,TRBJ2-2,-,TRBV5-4,TGTGCCAGCACCCTTCGCCCGGGGGTAGGGACCGGGGAGCTGTTTTTT,CASTLRPGVGTGELFF
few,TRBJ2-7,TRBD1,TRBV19,TGTGCCAGTAGCCTCCGGGGGGGGACAGGGGCCTACGAGCAGTACTTC,CASSLRGGTGAYEQYF
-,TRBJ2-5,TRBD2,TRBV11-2,TGTGCCAGCAGCTCAGGGACTAGCGGGAGTAGAGAGACCCAGTACTTC,CASSSGTSGSRETQYF